Listed here are 2 T cell receptor beta chains from one sample, sequenced in a study of T cell responses to AZD1222 COVID-19 vaccine. Clones were sequenced by immunoSEQ multiplex PCR, and TCRdb holds only the in-frame ones, with some missing. The sample holds 90,000 to 120,000 clones, more than 75% seen once. The source was peripheral blood, collected on day 0 of AZD1222 vaccination. These receptor sequences come from an adult in good health.

V and J are TRBV19 and TRBJ1-5, with D uncertain. The CDR3 is 15 amino acids. Trimming removed 4 bases at V and 4 bases at J, with 14 bases between. Germline V gene data show CDR1 as LNHDA and CDR2 as SQIVND (reference sequence). This CDR3 reads CASSSQHNTNQPQHF. CDR3 coding DNA: TGTGCCAGTAGTAGCCAGCACAATACGAATCAGCCCCAGCATTTT.

This chain connects TRBV30 to TRBJ1-1, with a weak D call TRBD1 (6 bases). This CDR3 has 13 residues. The V end was cut by 4 bases, the J end by 7 bases, with 16 bases between. Germline values: CDR1 GTSNPN, CDR2 SVGIG (reference sequence). CDR3 in DNA: TGTGCCTGGAAGGGGGGCAGGGCGAATGAAGCTTTCTTT. Protein sequence: CAWKGGRANEAFF.